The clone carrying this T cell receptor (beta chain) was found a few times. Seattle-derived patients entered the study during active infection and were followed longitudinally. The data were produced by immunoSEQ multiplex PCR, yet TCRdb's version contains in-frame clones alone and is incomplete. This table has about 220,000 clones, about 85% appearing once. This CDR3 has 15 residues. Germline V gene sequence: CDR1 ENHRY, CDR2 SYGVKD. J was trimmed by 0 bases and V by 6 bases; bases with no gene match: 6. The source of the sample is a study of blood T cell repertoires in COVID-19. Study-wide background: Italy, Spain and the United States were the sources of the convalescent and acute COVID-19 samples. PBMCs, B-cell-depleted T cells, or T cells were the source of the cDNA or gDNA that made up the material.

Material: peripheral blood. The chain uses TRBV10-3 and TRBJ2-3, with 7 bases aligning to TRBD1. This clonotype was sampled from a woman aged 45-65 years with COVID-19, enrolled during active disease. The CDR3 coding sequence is TGTGCCATCAGCCCCTCGACAGGGAGCACAGATACGCAGTATTTT. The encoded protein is CAISPSTGSTDTQYF.